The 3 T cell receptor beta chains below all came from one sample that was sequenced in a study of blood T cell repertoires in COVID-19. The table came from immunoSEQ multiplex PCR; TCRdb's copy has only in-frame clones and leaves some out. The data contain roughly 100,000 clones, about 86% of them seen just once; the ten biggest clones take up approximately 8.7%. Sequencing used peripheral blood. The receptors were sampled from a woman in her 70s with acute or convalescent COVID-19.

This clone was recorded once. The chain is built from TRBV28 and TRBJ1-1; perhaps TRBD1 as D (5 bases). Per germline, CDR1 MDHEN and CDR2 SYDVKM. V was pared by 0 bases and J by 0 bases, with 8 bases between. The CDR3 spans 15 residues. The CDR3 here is CASSLWGQVNTEAFF. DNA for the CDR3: TGTGCCAGCAGTTTATGGGGGCAGGTGAACACTGAAGCTTTCTTT.

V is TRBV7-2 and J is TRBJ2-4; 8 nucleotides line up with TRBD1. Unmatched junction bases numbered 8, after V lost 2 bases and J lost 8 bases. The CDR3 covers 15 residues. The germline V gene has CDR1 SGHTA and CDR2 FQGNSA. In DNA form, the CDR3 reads TGTGCCAGCAGCTTATTTGCAGGGGGCGGCCACATTCAGTACTTC. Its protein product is CASSLFAGGGHIQYF. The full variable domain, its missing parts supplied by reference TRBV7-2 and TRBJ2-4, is GAGVSQSPSNKVTEKGKDVELRCDPISGHTALYWYRQSLGQGLEFLIYFQGNSAPDKSGLPSDRFSAERTGGSVSTLTIQRTQQEDSAVYLCASSLFAGGGHIQYFGAGTRLSVL.

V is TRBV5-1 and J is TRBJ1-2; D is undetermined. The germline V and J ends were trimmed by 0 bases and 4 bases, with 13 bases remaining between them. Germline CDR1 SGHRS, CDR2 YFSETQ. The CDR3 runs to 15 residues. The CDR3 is CASSLATFPLYGYTF. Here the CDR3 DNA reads TGCGCCAGCAGCTTGGCGACATTTCCGCTCTATGGCTACACCTTC.